The clone carrying this TCR beta chain was found a few times. This sample is part of a study of beta chain features in type 1 diabetes. Turning to the study itself: Healthy donors and patients had similar age, gender and cell yields.

V trimming: 4 bases; J trimming: 4 bases; junction bases outside the gene matches: 8. The germline V gene encodes CDR1 MDHEN and CDR2 SYDVKM. The CDR3 is made up of 15 amino acids. The entirety of the isolated RNA underwent reverse transcription, so expressed TCRB transcripts were sequenced. Generated by immunoSEQ multiplex PCR, the TCRdb table keeps only in-frame clones and is missing some. This table holds 150,000 to 160,000 clones, over 8.5% found once. The J gene is TRBJ2-7, the V gene TRBV28; 9 nucleotides align to TRBD2. Sequencing input: central memory CD4+ T cells from blood. The source of this sequence is a man aged 18-30 years in good health. The CDR3 DNA reads TGTGCCAGCAGTTCGCCGGGACTAGCCAATTACGAGCAGTACTTC. It yields the protein CASSSPGLANYEQYF.